This T cell receptor (beta chain) appears in the sequencing data of a study of T-cell memory formation after mild COVID-19. For this clonotype: The antigen is unknown.

The CDR3 covers 14 residues. V was clipped by 5 bases and J by 1 base, with 11 bases between them. Germline assignment: CDR1 SGHNT and CDR2 YYREEE (reference sequence). Study observations and caveats: There were some responding clones in pre-infection memory, which suggested that cross-reactive memory had joined. Those CD4+ clones that contracted were mainly in CM and EM (CD8+ ones in EMRA). Contracting clones, day 15 to 85, had balanced CD4/CD8, and later expanders favored CD4+. Nothing showed for sure that second-wave clones peaking on day 37 were SARS-CoV-2 specific.

MiXCR, applied by TCRdb to the 5' RACE reads, yields one record per CDR3 protein. The table has around 440,000 distinct CDR3 sequences, roughly 20% seen once; the top ten hold roughly 12%. V and J are TRBV5-4 and TRBJ2-3; possible D gene TRBD1, 6 bases. The TCR originated in an adult woman who had mild COVID-19 (a few samples of this study predate the infection). Cell type and time point are not known. The sample was PBMCs or a T cell subset sorted from them (not recorded which). The CDR3 DNA is TGTGCCAGCAGGGAACAGGGAGGCACAGATACGCAGTATTTT. As protein: CASREQGGTDTQYF. Full variable domain (missing parts from reference TRBV5-4 and TRBJ2-3): ETGVTQSPTHLIKTRGQQVTLRCSSQSGHNTVSWYQQALGQGPQFIFQYYREEENGRGNFPPRFSGLQFPNYSSELNVNALELDDSALYLCASREQGGTDTQYFGPGTRLTVL.